This entry is about one T cell receptor (beta chain). The antigen remains unidentified. The data derive from a study of OX40 agonist ivuxolimab in advanced cancers. The study's findings and limits: At doses 0.1 to 3.0 mg/kg, CD4+ and CD8+ clones expanded. Among T cells, CD8+ cells averaged more expanded clones than CD4+ cells.

Patients with a history of autoimmune disease or on systemic immunosuppression were excluded. Repertoires were generated with immunoSEQ multiplex PCR, while TCRdb's copy carries only in-frame clones and drops some. This table has 99,000 or so clones, around 94% appearing once. V was pared by 3 bases and J by 0 bases, with 8 bases between. Per the germline V gene, CDR1 is MDHEN and CDR2 is SYDVKM. The CDR3 has 15 amino acids. Sequences were derived from CD4+ or CD8+ T cells sorted from blood, sampled in a trial of the OX40 agonist ivuxolimab. J is TRBJ1-4 and V is TRBV28, with D uncertain. The TCR comes from an adult with an advanced solid tumor such as melanoma, head and neck, liver or kidney cancer. The CDR3 coding sequence is TGTGCCAGCAGTTTCCTGGGGTCAACTAATGAAAAACTGTTTTTT. This translates into CASSFLGSTNEKLFF. The full variable domain, rest sourced from reference TRBV28 and TRBJ1-4, is DVKVTQSSRYLVKRTGEKVFLECVQDMDHENMFWYRQDPGLGLRLIYFSYDVKMKEKGDIPEGYSVSREKKERFSLILESASTNQTSMYLCASSFLGSTNEKLFFGSGTQLSVL.